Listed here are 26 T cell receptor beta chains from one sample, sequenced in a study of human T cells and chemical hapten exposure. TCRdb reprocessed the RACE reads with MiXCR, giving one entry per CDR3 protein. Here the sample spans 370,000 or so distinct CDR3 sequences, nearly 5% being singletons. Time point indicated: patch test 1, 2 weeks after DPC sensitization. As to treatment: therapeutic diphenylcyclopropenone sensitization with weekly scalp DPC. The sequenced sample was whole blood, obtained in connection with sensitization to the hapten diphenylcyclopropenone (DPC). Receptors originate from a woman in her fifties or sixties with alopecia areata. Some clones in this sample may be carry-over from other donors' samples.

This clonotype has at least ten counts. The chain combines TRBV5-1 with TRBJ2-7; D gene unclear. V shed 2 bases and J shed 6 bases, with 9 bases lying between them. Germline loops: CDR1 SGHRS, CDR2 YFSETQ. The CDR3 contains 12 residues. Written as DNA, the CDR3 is TGCGCCAGCAGCTTACCCCCGGGCGAGCAGTACTTC. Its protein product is CASSLPPGEQYF.

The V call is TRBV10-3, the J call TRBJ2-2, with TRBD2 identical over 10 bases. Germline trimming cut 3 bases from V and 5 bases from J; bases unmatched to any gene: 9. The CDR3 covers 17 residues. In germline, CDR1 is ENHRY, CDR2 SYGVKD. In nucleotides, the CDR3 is TGTGCCATCAGTGACCTGCAAAGGACTAGCGGAACCGGGGAGCTGTTTTTT. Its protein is CAISDLQRTSGTGELFF.

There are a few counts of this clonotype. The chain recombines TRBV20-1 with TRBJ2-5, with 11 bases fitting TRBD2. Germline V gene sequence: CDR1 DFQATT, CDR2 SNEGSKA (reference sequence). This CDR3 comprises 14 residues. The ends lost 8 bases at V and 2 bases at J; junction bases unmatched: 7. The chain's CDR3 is CSPGTSGFQETQYF. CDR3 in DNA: TGCAGTCCCGGGACTAGCGGATTTCAAGAGACCCAGTACTTC.

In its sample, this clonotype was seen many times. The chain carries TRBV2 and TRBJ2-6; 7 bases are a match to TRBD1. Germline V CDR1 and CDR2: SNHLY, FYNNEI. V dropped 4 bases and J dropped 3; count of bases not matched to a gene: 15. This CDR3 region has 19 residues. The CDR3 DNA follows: TGTGCCAGCAGTGCCGAGGACAGGATTAACCGGTTTGGGGCCAACGTCCTGACTTTC. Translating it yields CASSAEDRINRFGANVLTF.

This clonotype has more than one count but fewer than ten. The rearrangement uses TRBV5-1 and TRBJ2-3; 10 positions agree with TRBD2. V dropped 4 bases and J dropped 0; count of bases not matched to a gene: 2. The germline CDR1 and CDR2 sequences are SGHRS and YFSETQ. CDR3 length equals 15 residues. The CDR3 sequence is CASSTTSGSTDTQYF. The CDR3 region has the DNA TGCGCCAGCAGCACGACTAGCGGGAGCACAGATACGCAGTATTTT. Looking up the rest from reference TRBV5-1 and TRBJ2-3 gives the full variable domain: KAGVTQTPRYLIKTRGQQVTLSCSPISGHRSVSWYQQTPGQGLQFLFEYFSETQRNKGNFPGRFSGRQFSNSRSEMNVSTLELGDSALYLCASSTTSGSTDTQYFGPGTRLTVL.

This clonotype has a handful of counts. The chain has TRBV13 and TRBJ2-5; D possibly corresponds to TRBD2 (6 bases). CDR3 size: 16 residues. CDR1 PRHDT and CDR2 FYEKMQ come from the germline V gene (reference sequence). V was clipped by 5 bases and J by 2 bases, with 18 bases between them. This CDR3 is CASSPAGGSLQETQYF. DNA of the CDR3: TGTGCCAGCAGCCCCGCCGGGGGAAGTCTACAAGAGACCCAGTACTTC.

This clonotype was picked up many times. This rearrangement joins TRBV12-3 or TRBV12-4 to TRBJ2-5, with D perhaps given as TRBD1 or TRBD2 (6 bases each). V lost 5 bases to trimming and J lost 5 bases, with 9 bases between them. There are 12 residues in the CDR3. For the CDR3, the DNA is TGTGCCAGCAGTCGAGGGGGGGAGACCCAGTACTTC. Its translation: CASSRGGETQYF.

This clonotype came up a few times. Written as DNA, the CDR3 is TGTGCCAGCAGTCCGGGACAGATGTACAATGAGCAGTTCTTC. This codes for CASSPGQMYNEQFF. The chain carries TRBV6-2 or TRBV6-3 and TRBJ2-1, with TRBD1 matching over 7 bases. V lost 5 bases and J lost 4; bases outside the gene matches: 5. Germline V gene data show CDR1 as MNHEY and CDR2 as SVGEGT. This CDR3 contains 14 residues.

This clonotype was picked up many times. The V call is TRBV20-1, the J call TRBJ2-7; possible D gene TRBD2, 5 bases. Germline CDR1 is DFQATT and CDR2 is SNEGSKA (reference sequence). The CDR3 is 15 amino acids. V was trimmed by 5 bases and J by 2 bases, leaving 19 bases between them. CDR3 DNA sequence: TGCAGTGCTTCTCAAAAAGGTAGCGTTACCTACGAGCAGTACTTC. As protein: CSASQKGSVTYEQYF.

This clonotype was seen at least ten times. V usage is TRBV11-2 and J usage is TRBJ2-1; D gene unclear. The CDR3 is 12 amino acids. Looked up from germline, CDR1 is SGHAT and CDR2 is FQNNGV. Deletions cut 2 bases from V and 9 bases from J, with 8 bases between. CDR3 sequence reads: CASSLSPSEQFF. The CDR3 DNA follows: TGTGCCAGCAGCTTATCCCCTAGTGAGCAGTTCTTC.

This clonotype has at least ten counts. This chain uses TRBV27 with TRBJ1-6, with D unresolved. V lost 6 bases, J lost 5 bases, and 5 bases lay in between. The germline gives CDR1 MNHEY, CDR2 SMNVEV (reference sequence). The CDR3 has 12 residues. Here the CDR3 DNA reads TGTGCCAGCAGCCAGCATAATTCACCCCTCCACTTT. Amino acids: CASSQHNSPLHF.

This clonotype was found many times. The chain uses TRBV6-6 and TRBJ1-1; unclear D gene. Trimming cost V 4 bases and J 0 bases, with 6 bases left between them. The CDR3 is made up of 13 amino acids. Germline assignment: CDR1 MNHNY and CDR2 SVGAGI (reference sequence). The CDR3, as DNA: TGTGCCAGCAGTTTTCAGGTGAACACTGAAGCTTTCTTT. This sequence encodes CASSFQVNTEAFF.

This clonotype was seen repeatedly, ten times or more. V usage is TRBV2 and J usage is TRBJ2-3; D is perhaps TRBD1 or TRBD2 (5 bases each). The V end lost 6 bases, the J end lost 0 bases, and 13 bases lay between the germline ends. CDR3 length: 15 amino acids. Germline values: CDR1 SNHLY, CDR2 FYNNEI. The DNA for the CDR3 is TGTGCCAGCAGACCGGGACGCTCTAGCACAGATACGCAGTATTTT. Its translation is CASRPGRSSTDTQYF.

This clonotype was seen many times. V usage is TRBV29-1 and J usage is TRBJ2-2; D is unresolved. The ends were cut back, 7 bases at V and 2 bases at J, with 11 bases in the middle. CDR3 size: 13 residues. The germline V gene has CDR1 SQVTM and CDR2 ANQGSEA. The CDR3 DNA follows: TGCAGCGGAGCCAGGCAAAACACCGGGGAGCTGTTTTTT. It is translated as CSGARQNTGELFF.

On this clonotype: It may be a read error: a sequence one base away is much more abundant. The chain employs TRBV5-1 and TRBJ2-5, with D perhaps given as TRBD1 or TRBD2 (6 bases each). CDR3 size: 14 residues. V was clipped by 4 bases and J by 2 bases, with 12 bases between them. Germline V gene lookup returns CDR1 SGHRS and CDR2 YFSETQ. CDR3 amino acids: CASSPGAKQETQYF. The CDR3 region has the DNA TGCGCCAGCAGCCCGGGGGCTAAGCAAGAGACCCAGTACTTC.

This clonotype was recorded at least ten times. The CDR3 nucleotides read TGTGCCAGCAGTCTGCCGGTGGCCTTTGCTGAAGCTTTCTTT. It yields the protein CASSLPVAFAEAFF. V is TRBV28 and J is TRBJ1-1; D gene uncertain. The V gene's germline CDR1 is MDHEN and CDR2 SYDVKM. V was clipped by 5 bases and J by 6 bases, with 16 bases between them. This CDR3 has 14 amino acids.

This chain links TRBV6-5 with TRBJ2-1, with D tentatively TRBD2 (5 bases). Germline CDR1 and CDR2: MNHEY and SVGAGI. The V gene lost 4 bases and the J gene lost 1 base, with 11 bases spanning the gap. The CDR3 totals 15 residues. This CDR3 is CASSSRLYSYNEQFF. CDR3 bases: TGTGCCAGCAGTTCAAGACTATATTCCTACAATGAGCAGTTCTTC.

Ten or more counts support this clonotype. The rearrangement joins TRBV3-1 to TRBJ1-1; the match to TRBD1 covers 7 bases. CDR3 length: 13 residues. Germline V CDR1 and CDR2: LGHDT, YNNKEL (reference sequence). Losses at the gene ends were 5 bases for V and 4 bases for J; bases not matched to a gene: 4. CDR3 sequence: CASSSGTVTEAFF. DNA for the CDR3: TGTGCCAGCAGCTCCGGGACAGTCACTGAAGCTTTCTTT.

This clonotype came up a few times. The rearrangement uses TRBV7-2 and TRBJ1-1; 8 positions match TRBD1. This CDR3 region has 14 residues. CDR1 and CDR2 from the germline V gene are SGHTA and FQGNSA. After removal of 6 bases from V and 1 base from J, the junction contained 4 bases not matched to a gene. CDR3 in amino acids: CASRNRGSNTEAFF. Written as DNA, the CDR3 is TGTGCCAGCAGGAACAGGGGGTCGAACACTGAAGCTTTCTTT. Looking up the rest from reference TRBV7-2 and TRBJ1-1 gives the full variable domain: GAGVSQSPSNKVTEKGKDVELRCDPISGHTALYWYRQSLGQGLEFLIYFQGNSAPDKSGLPSDRFSAERTGGSVSTLTIQRTQQEDSAVYLCASRNRGSNTEAFFGQGTRLTVV.

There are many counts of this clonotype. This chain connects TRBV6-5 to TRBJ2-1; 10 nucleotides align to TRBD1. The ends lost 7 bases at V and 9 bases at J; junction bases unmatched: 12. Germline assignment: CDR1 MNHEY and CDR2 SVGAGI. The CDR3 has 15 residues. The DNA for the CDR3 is TGTGCCAGCAAAATAACGACAGGGGGCTATGGTGAGCAGTTCTTC. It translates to CASKITTGGYGEQFF.

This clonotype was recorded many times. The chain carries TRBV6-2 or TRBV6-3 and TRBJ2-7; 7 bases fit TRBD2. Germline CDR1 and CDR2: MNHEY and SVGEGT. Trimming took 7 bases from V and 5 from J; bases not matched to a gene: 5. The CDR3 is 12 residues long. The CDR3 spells CASTGGRNEQYF. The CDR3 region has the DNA TGTGCCAGCACCGGGGGGAGGAACGAGCAGTACTTC.

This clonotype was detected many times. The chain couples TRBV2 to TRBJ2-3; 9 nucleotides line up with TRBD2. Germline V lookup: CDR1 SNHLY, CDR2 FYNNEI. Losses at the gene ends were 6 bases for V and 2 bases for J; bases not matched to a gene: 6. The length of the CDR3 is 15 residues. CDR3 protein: CASRERGAYTDTQYF. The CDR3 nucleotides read TGTGCCAGCAGAGAGCGGGGGGCCTACACAGATACGCAGTATTTT.

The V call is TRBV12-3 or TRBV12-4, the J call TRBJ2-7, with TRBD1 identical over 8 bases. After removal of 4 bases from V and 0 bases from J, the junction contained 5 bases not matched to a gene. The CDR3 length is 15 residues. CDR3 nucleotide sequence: TGTGCCAGCAGTTCTTTCAGGGGGCACTCCTACGAGCAGTACTTC. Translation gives CASSSFRGHSYEQYF.

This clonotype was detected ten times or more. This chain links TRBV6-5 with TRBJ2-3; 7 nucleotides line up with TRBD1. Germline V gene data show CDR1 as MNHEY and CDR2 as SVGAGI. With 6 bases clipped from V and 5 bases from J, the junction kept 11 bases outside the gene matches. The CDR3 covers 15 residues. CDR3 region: CASSQGTASLDTQYF. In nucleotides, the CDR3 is TGTGCCAGCAGCCAGGGGACAGCTTCCTTAGATACGCAGTATTTT.

DNA of the CDR3: TGTGCCAGCAGTTTACCCTGGACAGTACAGGCTGAAGCTTTCTTT. It yields the protein CASSLPWTVQAEAFF. The chain has TRBV12-3 or TRBV12-4 and TRBJ1-1; D possibly corresponds to TRBD1 (6 bases). This CDR3 has 15 residues. Trimming shortened V by 2 bases and J by 6 bases, and 16 bases separated the two germline ends.

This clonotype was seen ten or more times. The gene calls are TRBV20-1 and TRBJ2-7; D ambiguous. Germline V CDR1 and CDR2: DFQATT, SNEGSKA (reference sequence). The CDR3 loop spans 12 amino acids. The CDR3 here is CSASRPAYEQYF. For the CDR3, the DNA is TGCAGCGCATCTCGGCCTGCCTACGAGCAGTACTTC.